The 21 T cell receptor beta chains listed next were all sequenced from one sample in a study of cytomegalovirus exposure and HLA in healthy donors. Libraries were prepared by immunoSEQ multiplex PCR; TCRdb keeps only in-frame clonotypes and omits some of them. The sample lists about 180,000 clones, 85% to 90% occurring once. Sequenced sample: PBMCs. The origin of the receptors is a woman under 40 in good health and CMV-seronegative.

This clone was detected a few times. The V gene is TRBV4-1, the J gene TRBJ1-1; TRBD1 is a possible D gene (5 bases). The CDR3 runs to 13 residues. The germline CDR1 and CDR2 sequences are MGHRA and YSYEKL. The ends were cut back, 4 bases at V and 1 base at J, with 7 bases in the middle. The CDR3 is CASSLGRNTEAFF. CDR3 coding DNA: TGCGCCAGCAGCCTGGGGCGGAACACTGAAGCTTTCTTT.

V is TRBV27 and J is TRBJ1-1, with a weak D call TRBD1 (5 bases). The CDR3 has 15 amino acids. The germline V gene has CDR1 MNHEY and CDR2 SMNVEV (reference sequence). V gave up 0 bases and J gave up 3 bases, with 11 bases separating them. The CDR3 sequence: CASSLSPGMDTEAFF. In nucleotides, the CDR3 is TGTGCCAGCAGTTTATCCCCAGGGATGGACACTGAAGCTTTCTTT.

The gene calls are TRBV9 and TRBJ1-1; unclear D gene. The CDR3 has 13 residues. Trimming shortened V by 0 bases and J by 0 bases, and 3 bases separated the two germline ends. Germline CDR1 and CDR2: SGDLS and YYNGEE. Here the CDR3 reads CASSVAMNTEAFF. The CDR3 nucleotides are TGTGCCAGCAGCGTAGCCATGAACACTGAAGCTTTCTTT.

J is TRBJ2-1 and V is TRBV9, with D possibly TRBD2 on 6 matching bases. V shed 3 bases and J shed 5 bases, with 15 bases lying between them. This CDR3 spans 15 amino acids. From germline, CDR1 is SGDLS and CDR2 YYNGEE. CDR3 DNA sequence: TGTGCCAGCAGCGGTTGGGGGACTTACGACAATGAGCAGTTCTTC. Protein: CASSGWGTYDNEQFF.

The chain links TRBV2 to TRBJ2-6; 9 bases are a match to TRBD1. Per germline, CDR1 SNHLY and CDR2 FYNNEI. Trimming removed 4 bases from V and 0 bases from J; junction bases left unmatched: 10. The CDR3 length is 19 residues. CDR3 region: CASSGRTGASHSGANVLTF. DNA for the CDR3: TGTGCCAGCAGTGGCAGGACAGGGGCCTCCCACTCTGGGGCCAACGTCCTGACTTTC. The full variable domain, in which reference TRBV2 and TRBJ2-6 provide the parts outside the CDR3, is EPEVTQTPSHQVTQMGQEVILRCVPISNHLYFYWYRQILGQKVEFLVSFYNNEISEKSEIFDDQFSVERPDGSNFTLKIRSTKLEDSAMYFCASSGRTGASHSGANVLTFGAGSRLTVL.

The genes are TRBV7-2 and TRBJ1-2; 8 positions agree with TRBD1. V gave up 5 bases and J gave up 3 bases; unmatched junction bases: 8. The germline V gene has CDR1 SGHTA and CDR2 FQGNSA. This CDR3 has 15 residues. As DNA, the CDR3 is TGTGCCAGCAGCCATTCAGGGGGCTCGGACTATGGCTACACCTTC. Amino acids: CASSHSGGSDYGYTF.

The chain carries TRBV5-1 and TRBJ1-2, with TRBD1 identical over 7 bases. The V gene end was trimmed by 0 bases and the J gene end by 8 bases; junction bases not matched to a gene: 13. The CDR3 extends over 16 amino acids. Germline V gives CDR1 SGHRS, CDR2 YFSETQ. The CDR3: CASSLEPGQRFGGYTF. The CDR3 nucleotides read TGCGCCAGCAGCTTGGAGCCGGGACAGCGGTTCGGAGGCTACACCTTC.

The chain recombines TRBV5-1 with TRBJ1-1, with 9 bases that match TRBD1. CDR1 is SGHRS and CDR2 is YFSETQ in the germline V gene. Trimming took 3 bases from V and 4 from J; bases not matched to a gene: 4. The CDR3 is made up of 14 amino acids. CDR3 DNA: TGCGCCAGCAGCTGGGGACAGGGAGGCACTGAAGCTTTCTTT. Protein: CASSWGQGGTEAFF.

V usage is TRBV21-1 and J usage is TRBJ2-1; no DNA check was done on the table's D call, TRBD1. TRBV21-1 is assigned pseudogene status. The CDR3 spans 13 residues. The CDR3 sequence: CARTTGGCDEQFF. Written as DNA, the CDR3 is TGTGCCAGGACGACAGGGGGCTGCGATGAGCAGTTCTTC.

The CDR3 loop reads CASSLEGGLYEQYF. Written as DNA, the CDR3 is TGTGCCAGCAGCTTAGAGGGGGGGCTCTACGAGCAGTACTTC. This rearrangement joins TRBV7-8 to TRBJ2-7; tentatively, D is TRBD2 (7 bases). This CDR3 is 14 amino acids long. Germline loops: CDR1 SGHVS, CDR2 FQNEAQ. Trimming took off 1 base at V and 3 bases at J, with 10 bases between the two ends.

V usage is TRBV9 and J usage is TRBJ1-2, with 7 positions matching TRBD1. The CDR3 extends over 16 amino acids. Germline V CDR1 and CDR2: SGDLS, YYNGEE. Trimming took 0 bases from V and 0 from J; bases not matched to a gene: 5. CDR3 nucleotide sequence: TGTGCCAGCAGCGTAGAGGGGGGACAGCCTAACTATGGCTACACCTTC. Protein: CASSVEGGQPNYGYTF. The full variable domain, its missing parts supplied by reference TRBV9 and TRBJ1-2, is DSGVTQTPKHLITATGQRVTLRCSPRSGDLSVYWYQQSLDQGLQFLIQYYNGEERAKGNILERFSAQQFPDLHSELNLSSLELGDSALYFCASSVEGGQPNYGYTFGSGTRLTVV.

This clone was picked up a small number of times. The V call is TRBV7-9, the J call TRBJ2-1, with D uncertain. The CDR3 length is 15 residues. Germline CDR1 reads SEHNR; CDR2 reads FQNEAQ (reference sequence). The ends were cut back, 2 bases at V and 4 bases at J, with 12 bases in the middle. The chain's CDR3 is CASSLQAGQYNEQFF. The CDR3 DNA follows: TGTGCCAGCAGCTTACAGGCAGGCCAATACAATGAGCAGTTCTTC. Full variable domain (outside the CDR3, taken from reference TRBV7-9 and TRBJ2-1): DTGVSQNPRHKITKRGQNVTFRCDPISEHNRLYWYRQTLGQGPEFLTYFQNEAQLEKSRLLSDRFSAERPKGSFSTLEIQRTEQGDSAMYLCASSLQAGQYNEQFFGPGTRLTVL.

V is TRBV2 and J is TRBJ2-4; D is uncertain. V dropped 1 base and J dropped 13 bases, with 5 bases sitting between them. Germline lookup yields CDR1 SNHLY and CDR2 FYNNEI. CDR3 length: 10 residues. CDR3 sequence (DNA): TGTGCCAGCAGTGAAGTAACACAGTACTTC. It encodes CASSEVTQYF.

The genes are TRBV4-1 and TRBJ2-1; the match to TRBD2 covers 10 bases. This CDR3 region has 18 residues. Trimming at V came to 1 base and at J to 7 bases, leaving 13 bases not matched to a gene. The V gene's germline CDR1 is MGHRA and CDR2 YSYEKL. This chain's CDR3 is CASSQVSGGAFSGNEQFF. CDR3 nucleotides: TGCGCCAGCAGCCAAGTAAGCGGGGGGGCCTTTTCTGGTAATGAGCAGTTCTTC.

The J gene is TRBJ2-1, the V gene TRBV7-9, with D possibly being TRBD2 (5 bases). The CDR3 length is 18 residues. The germline V gene encodes CDR1 SEHNR and CDR2 FQNEAQ (reference sequence). Trimming cost V 5 bases and J 0 bases, with 20 bases left between them. In DNA, the CDR3 is TGTGCCAGCAGCCCGTGGTTAAGCCCTCGGGGCTCCTACAATGAGCAGTTCTTC. Its protein is CASSPWLSPRGSYNEQFF. Filled out from reference TRBV7-9 and TRBJ2-1, the complete variable domain reads DTGVSQNPRHKITKRGQNVTFRCDPISEHNRLYWYRQTLGQGPEFLTYFQNEAQLEKSRLLSDRFSAERPKGSFSTLEIQRTEQGDSAMYLCASSPWLSPRGSYNEQFFGPGTRLTVL.

This clone has just a few counts. This chain's CDR3 is CASSFSDPPYEQYF. The CDR3 region has the DNA TGTGCCAGCAGCTTTAGTGATCCCCCCTACGAGCAGTACTTC. The chain recombines TRBV7-9 with TRBJ2-7; no definite D call. The V end was cut by 3 bases, the J end by 2 bases, with 11 bases between. Germline values: CDR1 SEHNR, CDR2 FQNEAQ (reference sequence). This CDR3 has 14 residues.

This chain links TRBV29-1 with TRBJ2-5; TRBD2 matches at 13 bases. This CDR3 is built from 14 residues. Germline lookup yields CDR1 SQVTM and CDR2 ANQGSEA. V trimming: 7 bases; J trimming: 1 base; junction bases outside the gene matches: 3. CDR3 amino acids: CSAWTSGGQETQYF. As DNA, the CDR3 is TGCAGCGCATGGACTAGCGGGGGCCAAGAGACCCAGTACTTC.

The chain couples TRBV9 to TRBJ2-3; D is ambiguous. The germline CDR1 and CDR2 sequences are SGDLS and YYNGEE. The V and J ends lost 0 bases and 2 bases respectively, with 7 bases between them. The CDR3 is 14 amino acids. Here the CDR3 DNA reads TGTGCCAGCAGCGTAGATCCACTCACAGATACGCAGTATTTT. Translating gives CASSVDPLTDTQYF. Full variable domain (missing parts from reference TRBV9 and TRBJ2-3): DSGVTQTPKHLITATGQRVTLRCSPRSGDLSVYWYQQSLDQGLQFLIQYYNGEERAKGNILERFSAQQFPDLHSELNLSSLELGDSALYFCASSVDPLTDTQYFGPGTRLTVL.

The V and J genes are TRBV11-2 and TRBJ2-3; D possibly corresponds to TRBD2 (5 bases). Germline values: CDR1 SGHAT, CDR2 FQNNGV. Trimming cost V 8 bases and J 3 bases, with 15 bases left between them. This CDR3 spans 14 amino acids. CDR3 loop: CASSEQAVTDTQYF. For the CDR3, the DNA is TGTGCCAGCTCGGAACAAGCGGTTACAGATACGCAGTATTTT.

J is TRBJ2-2 and V is TRBV6-6, with 7 nucleotides matching TRBD2. CDR1 and CDR2 from the germline V gene are MNHNY and SVGAGI (reference sequence). The CDR3 totals 14 residues. The V and J ends lost 2 bases and 7 bases, in that order; junction bases with no gene match: 4. In nucleotides, the CDR3 is TGTGCCAGCAGTTACCTAGCGGAGAACGGGGAGCTGTTTTTT. This sequence encodes CASSYLAENGELFF.

The genes are TRBV5-4 and TRBJ2-2; 9 bases match TRBD2. In germline, CDR1 is SGHNT, CDR2 YYREEE (reference sequence). Germline trimming cut 0 bases from V and 7 bases from J; bases unmatched to any gene: 10. CDR3 size: 17 residues. The CDR3 region has the DNA TGTGCCAGCAGCTTGGAAAACAGGGGCGGGAGGGGCGGGGAGCTGTTTTTT. This translates into CASSLENRGGRGGELFF.